The next 7 T cell receptor beta chains were all read from a single sample in a study of T cells in Graves' hyperthyroidism and ophthalmopathy. TCR beta CDR3 region amplification was performed from RNA transcripts. When the TCR CDR3 underwent first-round RT-PCR, the HTBI primer set was used. TCRdb recomputed calls from the multiplex PCR reads with MiXCR, one row per CDR3 protein. The table has approximately 640,000 distinct CDR3 sequences, 15% to 20% seen once; the top ten hold around 15%. Sample: blood. The receptors were sampled from a man between 50 and 59 years old with Graves' hyperthyroidism.

CDR3 sequence: CSARALSRQGGYGYTF. CDR3 nucleotides: TGCAGTGCTAGAGCCCTATCAAGACAGGGAGGCTATGGCTACACCTTC. V gene TRBV20-1 combines with J gene TRBJ1-2, with 7 positions matching TRBD1. The CDR3 consists of 16 residues. V was pared by 1 base and J by 4 bases, with 12 bases of the junction left unmatched. The V gene's germline CDR1 is DFQATT and CDR2 SNEGSKA (reference sequence).

This chain joins TRBV27 and TRBJ1-5; D unresolved. V lost 2 bases and J lost 6, with 11 bases in between. This CDR3 is 14 amino acids long. CDR1 MNHEY and CDR2 SMNVEV come from the germline V gene (reference sequence). The CDR3 loop reads CASSLREVGQPQHF. The CDR3 DNA sequence: TGTGCCAGCAGTTTAAGGGAGGTCGGTCAGCCCCAGCATTTT.

The table lists this clonotype with many counts. The V gene is TRBV20-1, the J gene TRBJ2-7, with D unclear. This CDR3 comprises 14 residues. Trimming pared 5 bases from V and 0 bases from J, leaving 14 bases between. The germline V gene has CDR1 DFQATT and CDR2 SNEGSKA (reference sequence). The CDR3: CSALTPNFSYEQYF. CDR3 DNA: TGCAGTGCTCTGACACCGAACTTCTCCTACGAGCAGTACTTC.

V is TRBV3-1 and J is TRBJ2-3, with D tentatively TRBD2 (6 bases). Per germline, CDR1 LGHDT and CDR2 YNNKEL (reference sequence). The V gene lost 5 bases and the J gene lost 4 bases, with 10 bases spanning the gap. The CDR3 loop spans 13 amino acids. The CDR3 bases are TGTGCCAGCAGCTGGAGGGAGCCAGATACGCAGTATTTT. Its translation is CASSWREPDTQYF.

This clonotype was picked up many times. V gene TRBV2 combines with J gene TRBJ2-7; D unclear. Germline V gene sequence: CDR1 SNHLY, CDR2 FYNNEI. The CDR3 contains 14 residues. The V gene lost 2 bases and the J gene lost 3 bases, with 11 bases spanning the gap. The CDR3 protein is CASSEQPGLYEQYF. CDR3 nucleotides: TGTGCCAGCAGTGAACAGCCCGGCCTCTACGAGCAGTACTTC.

The chain recombines TRBV6-1 with TRBJ2-7, with 8 bases aligning to TRBD1. Germline V CDR1 and CDR2: MNHNS, SASEGT. J was trimmed by 7 bases and V by 6 bases; bases with no gene match: 8. The CDR3 covers 13 residues. CDR3 DNA: TGTGCCAGCAGCGAGCAGGGGGCAGGGGAGCAGTACTTC. Amino acids: CASSEQGAGEQYF.

Many counts were recorded for this clonotype. Here the CDR3 reads CASSMALFEETQYF. In DNA form, the CDR3 reads TGTGCCAGTAGTATGGCACTATTTGAAGAGACCCAGTACTTC. The chain combines TRBV19 with TRBJ2-5; D not certain. Trimming pared 3 bases from V and 3 bases from J, leaving 11 bases between. This CDR3 has 14 amino acids. Germline values: CDR1 LNHDA, CDR2 SQIVND (reference sequence).